Presented here are 24 T cell receptor beta chains from one specimen sequenced in a study of T-cell memory formation after mild COVID-19. Using its own MiXCR run on the 5' RACE reads, TCRdb lists one record per CDR3 protein. The sample consists of approximately 200,000 distinct CDR3 sequences, about a sixth of them appearing once. The source material was PBMCs or a T cell subset sorted from them (not recorded which). The source is an adult woman who had mild COVID-19 (a few samples of this study predate the infection). Cell type and time point are not known.

This clonotype has only a few counts. The chain joins TRBV12-3 or TRBV12-4 to TRBJ2-3; TRBD2 is a possible D gene (8 bases). The CDR3 has 17 residues. V gave up 3 bases and J gave up 3 bases, with 19 bases separating them. The CDR3 protein is CASSFGGGAGGTDTQYF. The CDR3 DNA reads TGTGCCAGCAGTTTTGGAGGGGGCGCGGGAGGAACAGATACGCAGTATTTT.

The V gene is TRBV19, the J gene TRBJ1-1, with D possibly matching TRBD1 (5 bases). Germline V gene lookup returns CDR1 LNHDA and CDR2 SQIVND (reference sequence). This CDR3 spans 16 amino acids. V was pared by 3 bases and J by 5 bases, with 19 bases between. Here the CDR3 reads CASSIGAAGTMTEAFF. The CDR3 DNA follows: TGTGCCAGTAGTATTGGCGCGGCAGGGACTATGACTGAAGCTTTCTTT.

This clonotype was counted only a few times. The DNA for the CDR3 is TGTGCCAGCAGTTACTCGGTCCAGGGGGGTTCACCCCTCCACTTT. Amino acids: CASSYSVQGGSPLHF. The chain is built from TRBV6-5 and TRBJ1-6; 7 bases are shared with TRBD1. Germline V gene sequence: CDR1 MNHEY, CDR2 SVGAGI. V gave up 0 bases and J gave up 9 bases; unmatched junction bases: 5. The CDR3 consists of 15 residues.

The rearrangement joins TRBV10-3 to TRBJ2-3; D assignment may be TRBD1 or TRBD2 (6 bases each). V lost 8 bases and J 6 bases, leaving 9 bases between the germline ends. This CDR3 comprises 11 residues. CDR1 is ENHRY, CDR2 SYGVKD, per germline. Written as DNA, the CDR3 is TGTGCCATCGGGGGGCCGGATACGCAGTATTTT. Translating gives CAIGGPDTQYF.

This clonotype appeared a few times. The chain recombines TRBV7-9 with TRBJ2-1; TRBD2 matches at 10 bases. Trimming at V came to 4 bases and at J to 7 bases, leaving 10 bases not matched to a gene. Germline V gives CDR1 SEHNR, CDR2 FQNEAQ (reference sequence). The CDR3 spans 16 residues. CDR3 protein: CASSSASSGSRNEQFF. The CDR3 DNA follows: TGTGCCAGCAGCTCCGCTTCTAGCGGGAGTAGGAATGAGCAGTTCTTC.

The rearrangement uses TRBV9 and TRBJ2-5; D is perhaps TRBD2 (6 bases). The V and J ends lost 0 bases and 5 bases respectively, with 14 bases between them. CDR3 length: 15 amino acids. CDR1 SGDLS and CDR2 YYNGEE come from the germline V gene. The CDR3 nucleotides are TGTGCCAGCAGCGTAGCCGGGACGGGGGAGGAGACCCAGTACTTC. This translates into CASSVAGTGEETQYF.

The gene calls are TRBV29-1 and TRBJ2-1, with unresolved D. The CDR3 contains 12 residues. Germline CDR1 reads SQVTM; CDR2 reads ANQGSEA. V was trimmed by 5 bases and J by 0 bases, leaving 5 bases between them. CDR3: CSVSRSYNEQFF. The DNA of the CDR3 is TGCAGCGTTTCCCGCTCCTACAATGAGCAGTTCTTC.

The rearrangement uses TRBV12-3 or TRBV12-4 and TRBJ1-2, with TRBD1 matching over 8 bases. J was trimmed by 2 bases and V by 5 bases; bases with no gene match: 10. The CDR3 length is 16 residues. The CDR3 nucleotides read TGTGCCAGCAGTCGGTTTACAGGGGGAGAAAACTATGGCTACACCTTC. Translating gives CASSRFTGGENYGYTF.

The V call is TRBV12-3 or TRBV12-4, the J call TRBJ2-2, with TRBD2 identical over 7 bases. The CDR3 has 16 amino acids. The ends lost 6 bases at V and 6 bases at J; junction bases unmatched: 13. The CDR3 coding sequence is TGTGCCAGCAGCCGGACCCGCGGGACTAACTCCGGGGAGCTGTTTTTT. Its protein product is CASSRTRGTNSGELFF.

CDR3 in DNA: TGTGCCAGCAGTGTTGGACAGCTCTACGAGCAGTACTTC. The encoded protein is CASSVGQLYEQYF. The chain carries TRBV12-3 or TRBV12-4 and TRBJ2-7, with D possibly matching TRBD1 (6 bases). V lost 5 bases and J lost 3, with 11 bases in between. There are 13 residues in the CDR3.

This clonotype showed up just a few times. This chain connects TRBV7-6 to TRBJ2-1, with D perhaps TRBD1 or TRBD2 (5 bases each). Deletions cut 2 bases from V and 0 bases from J, with 17 bases between. Germline CDR1 SGHVS, CDR2 FNYEAQ. There are 18 residues in the CDR3. CDR3 loop: CASSLSNGDPSSYNEQFF. CDR3 sequence (DNA): TGTGCCAGCAGCTTATCGAACGGGGACCCGAGCTCCTACAATGAGCAGTTCTTC. The full variable domain, completed using reference TRBV7-6 and TRBJ2-1, is GAGVSQSPRYKVTKRGQDVALRCDPISGHVSLYWYRQALGQGPEFLTYFNYEAQQDKSGLPNDRFSAERPEGSISTLTIQRTEQRDSAMYRCASSLSNGDPSSYNEQFFGPGTRLTVL.

This CDR3 is CASARPGLAKETQYF. In nucleotides, the CDR3 is TGTGCCAGCGCGCGTCCCGGACTAGCGAAAGAGACCCAGTACTTC. J is TRBJ2-5 and V is TRBV12-3 or TRBV12-4, with 9 bases fitting TRBD2. J was trimmed by 3 bases and V by 8 bases; bases with no gene match: 10. There are 15 residues in the CDR3.

This clonotype has just a few counts. This chain uses TRBV7-9 with TRBJ1-1; D possibly corresponds to TRBD1 (6 bases). This CDR3 spans 14 amino acids. V shed 5 bases and J shed 1 base, with 11 bases lying between them. CDR1 SEHNR and CDR2 FQNEAQ come from the germline V gene (reference sequence). CDR3 amino acids: CASSVNRENTEAFF. In DNA form, the CDR3 reads TGTGCCAGCAGCGTTAACAGGGAGAACACTGAAGCTTTCTTT. Full variable domain (rest looked up from reference TRBV7-9 and TRBJ1-1): DTGVSQNPRHKITKRGQNVTFRCDPISEHNRLYWYRQTLGQGPEFLTYFQNEAQLEKSRLLSDRFSAERPKGSFSTLEIQRTEQGDSAMYLCASSVNRENTEAFFGQGTRLTVV.

The V and J genes are TRBV7-3 and TRBJ2-1; no clear D gene. This CDR3 contains 15 residues. The ends were cut back, 2 bases at V and 8 bases at J, with 16 bases in the middle. The V gene's germline CDR1 is SGHTA and CDR2 FQGTGA. CDR3 nucleotide sequence: TGTGCCAGCAGCTTAGATAGAGGACCCCGTTATGAGCAGTTCTTC. This translates into CASSLDRGPRYEQFF.

This sequence joins TRBV7-3 and TRBJ2-3, with TRBD2 as a possible D gene (5 bases). The CDR3 spans 13 residues. Germline V gene sequence: CDR1 SGHTA, CDR2 FQGTGA. Trimming pared 3 bases from V and 11 bases from J, leaving 15 bases between. The CDR3 sequence: CASSLAGLNEQYF. Written as DNA, the CDR3 is TGTGCCAGCAGCTTGGCCGGACTGAACGAGCAGTATTTT. The whole variable domain, filled in from reference TRBV7-3 and TRBJ2-3, reads GAGVSQTPSNKVTEKGKYVELRCDPISGHTALYWYRQSLGQGPEFLIYFQGTGAADDSGLPNDRFFAVRPEGSVSTLKIQRTERGDSAVYLCASSLAGLNEQYFGPGTRLTVL.

This clonotype was seen a handful of times. The V and J genes are TRBV7-8 and TRBJ1-4; D ambiguous. The length of the CDR3 is 14 residues. CDR1 SGHVS and CDR2 FQNEAQ come from the germline V gene. V was clipped by 3 bases and J by 7 bases, with 12 bases between them. The CDR3 is CASSFQRVGEKLFF. DNA of the CDR3: TGTGCCAGCAGCTTTCAGAGGGTTGGTGAAAAACTGTTTTTT.

This clonotype was detected a few times. The chain employs TRBV2 and TRBJ2-4; D not certain. This CDR3 comprises 11 residues. Trimming stripped 3 bases from V and 7 bases from J, with 4 bases between. Germline values: CDR1 SNHLY, CDR2 FYNNEI. The CDR3, as DNA: TGTGCCAGCAGTGAGATGAACATTCAGTACTTC. Translated: CASSEMNIQYF.

V and J are TRBV4-2 and TRBJ2-7, with 14 nucleotides matching TRBD2. The CDR3 has 15 amino acids. CDR1 and CDR2 (germline): LGHNA, YNFKEQ. V lost 4 bases, J lost 4 bases, and 3 bases stayed unmatched. The CDR3 sequence is CASSRLAGGPYEQYF. In DNA form, the CDR3 reads TGTGCCAGCAGCCGACTAGCGGGAGGGCCGTACGAGCAGTACTTC.

The chain is built from TRBV21-1 and TRBJ2-1; the tabulated D call, TRBD2, remains unverified against the DNA. TRBV21-1 is assigned pseudogene status. The CDR3 length is 21 residues. CDR3 amino acids: CASSTYFSTSGASRPYNEQFF. The CDR3, as DNA: TGTGCCAGCAGCACCTACTTCTCGACTAGCGGGGCCTCCCGACCCTACAATGAGCAGTTCTTC.

The rearrangement links TRBV2 to TRBJ2-5; 11 bases fit TRBD2. The germline V gene has CDR1 SNHLY and CDR2 FYNNEI. After removal of 5 bases from V and 2 bases from J, the junction contained 4 bases not matched to a gene. The CDR3 has 15 amino acids. The CDR3 nucleotides read TGTGCCAGCAGTTGGGGACTAGCGGTTCAAGAGACCCAGTACTTC. This gives the protein CASSWGLAVQETQYF.

V is TRBV12-5 and J is TRBJ2-4, with TRBD2 matching over 7 bases. Germline V gene sequence: CDR1 LGHNT, CDR2 FRNRAP. This CDR3 region has 13 residues. Germline trimming cut 0 bases from V and 7 bases from J; bases unmatched to any gene: 0. The CDR3 is CASGLVGGNIQYF. CDR3 in DNA: TGTGCTAGTGGTTTGGTGGGAGGGAACATTCAGTACTTC.

Only a few counts were recorded for this clonotype. This chain connects TRBV7-3 to TRBJ1-1, with 8 nucleotides matching TRBD1. Per germline, CDR1 SGHTA and CDR2 FQGTGA. The trim removed 5 bases at V and 6 bases at J, leaving 8 bases unmatched. The CDR3 length is 14 residues. This CDR3 reads CASSQGTGFAEAFF. CDR3 DNA sequence: TGTGCCAGCAGCCAAGGGACAGGTTTCGCTGAAGCTTTCTTT.

The gene calls are TRBV20-1 and TRBJ1-1; D remains unclear. Germline-derived CDR1 and CDR2 are DFQATT and SNEGSKA (reference sequence). Trimming removed 6 bases at V and 4 bases at J, with 9 bases between. The CDR3 spans 11 residues. The chain's CDR3 is CSAPRGTEAFF. As DNA, the CDR3 is TGCAGTGCACCTCGTGGCACTGAAGCTTTCTTT.

The chain carries TRBV5-6 and TRBJ2-1, with 7 bases matching TRBD2. V lost 4 bases, J lost 3 bases, and 22 bases stayed unmatched. CDR3 length equals 20 residues. Germline lookup yields CDR1 SGHDT and CDR2 YYEEEE. Here the CDR3 DNA reads TGTGCCAGCAGCCCAGGGAGGGAAGGGGTTTTAATCTACTACTACAATGAGCAGTTCTTC. This encodes CASSPGREGVLIYYYNEQFF.